One TCR beta chain is described in this entry. The sample is drawn from a study of shared clonotypes between healthy human individuals. Deletions cut 5 bases from V and 1 base from J, with 12 bases between. The length of the CDR3 is 16 residues. The V gene's germline CDR1 is LNHDA and CDR2 SQIVND (reference sequence). Some clones are missing from TCRdb's copy, which holds only in-frame ones; the method was immunoSEQ multiplex PCR. The sample shows roughly 1,100,000 clones, approximately 72% of them seen only once. The chain combines TRBV19 with TRBJ2-6; TRBD1 is a possible D gene (5 bases). The specimen sequenced was memory CD4+ T cells sorted from blood. Subset here: CD45RA-negative fraction. The receptor's source is a man between 18 and 35 years old in good health. CDR3 DNA: TGTGCCAGTAGTGGGCAGGGTCTTTCTGGGGCCAACGTCCTGACTTTC. Its translation is CASSGQGLSGANVLTF. Drawing the rest from reference TRBV19 and TRBJ2-6, the complete variable domain is DGGITQSPKYLFRKEGQNVTLSCEQNLNHDAMYWYRQDPGQGLRLIYYSQIVNDFQKGDIAEGYSVSREKKESFPLTVTSAQKNPTAFYLCASSGQGLSGANVLTFGAGSRLTVL.